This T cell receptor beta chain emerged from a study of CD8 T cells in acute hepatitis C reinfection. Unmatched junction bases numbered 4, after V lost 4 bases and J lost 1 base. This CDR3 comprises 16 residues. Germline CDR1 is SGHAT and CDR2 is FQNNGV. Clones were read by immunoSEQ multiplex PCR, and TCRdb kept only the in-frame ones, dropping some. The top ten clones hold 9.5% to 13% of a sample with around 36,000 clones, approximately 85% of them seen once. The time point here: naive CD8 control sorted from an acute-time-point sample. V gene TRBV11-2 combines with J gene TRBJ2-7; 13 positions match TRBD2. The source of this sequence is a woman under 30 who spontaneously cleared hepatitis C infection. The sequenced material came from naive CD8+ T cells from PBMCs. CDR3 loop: CASSSGLAGRSYEQYF. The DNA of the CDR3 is TGTGCCAGCAGCTCGGGACTAGCGGGAAGGTCCTACGAGCAGTACTTC.